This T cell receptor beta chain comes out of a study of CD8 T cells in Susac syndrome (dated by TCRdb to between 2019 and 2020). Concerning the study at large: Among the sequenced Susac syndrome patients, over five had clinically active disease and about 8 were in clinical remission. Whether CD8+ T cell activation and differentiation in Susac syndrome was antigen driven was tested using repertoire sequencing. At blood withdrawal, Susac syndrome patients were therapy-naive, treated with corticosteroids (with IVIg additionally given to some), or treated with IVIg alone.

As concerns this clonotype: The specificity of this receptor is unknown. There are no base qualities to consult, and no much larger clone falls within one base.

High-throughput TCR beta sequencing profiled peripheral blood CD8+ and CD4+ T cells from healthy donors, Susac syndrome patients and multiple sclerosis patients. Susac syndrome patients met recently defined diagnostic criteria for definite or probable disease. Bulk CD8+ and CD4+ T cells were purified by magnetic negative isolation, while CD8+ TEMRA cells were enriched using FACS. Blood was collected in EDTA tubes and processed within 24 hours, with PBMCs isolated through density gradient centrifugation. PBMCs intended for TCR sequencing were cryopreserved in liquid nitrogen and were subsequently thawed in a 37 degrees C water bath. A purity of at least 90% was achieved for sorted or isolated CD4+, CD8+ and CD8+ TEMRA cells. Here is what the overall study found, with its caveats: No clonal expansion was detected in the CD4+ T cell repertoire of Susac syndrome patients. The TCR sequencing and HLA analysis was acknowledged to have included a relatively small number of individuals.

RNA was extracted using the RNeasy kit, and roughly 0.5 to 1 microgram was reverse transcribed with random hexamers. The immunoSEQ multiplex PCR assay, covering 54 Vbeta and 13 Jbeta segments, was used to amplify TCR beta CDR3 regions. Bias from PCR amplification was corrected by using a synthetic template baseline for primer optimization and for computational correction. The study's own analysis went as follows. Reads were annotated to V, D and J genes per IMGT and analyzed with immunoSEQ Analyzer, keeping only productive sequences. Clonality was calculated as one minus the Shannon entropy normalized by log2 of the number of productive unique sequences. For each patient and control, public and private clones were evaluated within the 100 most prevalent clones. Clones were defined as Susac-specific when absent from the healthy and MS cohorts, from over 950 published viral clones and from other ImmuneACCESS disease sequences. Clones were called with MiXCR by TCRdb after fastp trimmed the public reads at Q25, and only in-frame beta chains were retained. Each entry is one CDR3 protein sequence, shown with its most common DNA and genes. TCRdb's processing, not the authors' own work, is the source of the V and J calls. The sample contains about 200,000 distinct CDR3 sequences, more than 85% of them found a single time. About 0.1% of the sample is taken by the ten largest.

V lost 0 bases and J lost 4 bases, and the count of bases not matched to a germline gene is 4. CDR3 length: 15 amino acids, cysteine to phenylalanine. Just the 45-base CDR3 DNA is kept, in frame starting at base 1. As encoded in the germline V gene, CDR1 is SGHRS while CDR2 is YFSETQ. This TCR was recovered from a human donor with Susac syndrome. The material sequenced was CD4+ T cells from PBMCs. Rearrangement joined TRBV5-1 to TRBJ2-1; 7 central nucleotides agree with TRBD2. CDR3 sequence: CASSLAASGYNEQFF. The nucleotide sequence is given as TGCGCCAGCAGCTTGGCTGCTAGCGGATACAATGAGCAGTTCTTC.